The rows below give T cell receptor beta chains drawn from one sample of a study of T cells after yellow fever vaccination. TCRdb independently ran MiXCR on the 5' RACE reads; one entry per CDR3 protein. The sample lists roughly 260,000 distinct CDR3 sequences, 10% to 15% occurring once. The sequences come from CD4+ T cells sorted from PBMCs, collected 45 days after the yellow fever booster vaccination. These receptors were taken from a man between 25 and 39 years old who received the YFV17D yellow fever vaccine. Each CDR3 is given with its conserved first and last residue. Each record gives: D gene, J gene, V gene, clone size, CDR3 DNA, CDR3 protein. A D gene is named only where the DNA matches it firmly. Clone size is stated in some rows and not others, as once, few, many or a class when expanded.

>-|TRBJ2-7|TRBV4-2|-
TGTGCCAGCAGCCATGACAGAGCCTACGAGCAGTACTTC
CASSHDRAYEQYF
>-|TRBJ2-1|TRBV7-9|few
TGTGCCAGCAGCTTGGGCGGAGTCCGGAGCTCCTACAATGAGCAGTTCTTC
CASSLGGVRSSYNEQFF
>-|TRBJ2-3|TRBV20-1|many
TGCAGTGCTAGGAAGAGGGGGGGCACAGATACGCAGTATTTT
CSARKRGGTDTQYF
>-|TRBJ2-1|TRBV5-1|few
TGCGCCAGCAGGTATCCGTCGGATGAGCAGTTCTTC
CASRYPSDEQFF
>-|TRBJ1-4|TRBV12-3/TRBV12-4|-
TGTGCCAGCAGTTTAGGTGGGGGTGAAAAACTGTTTTTT
CASSLGGGEKLFF
>-|TRBJ1-2|TRBV7-9|-
TGTGCCAGCAGTTTCGACGAGACGGACGGCTACACCTTC
CASSFDETDGYTF
>-|TRBJ2-5|TRBV5-6|-
TGTGCCAGCAGCTTGTGGCTAACTCAAGAGATCCAGTACTTC
CASSLWLTQEIQYF
>TRBD2|TRBJ2-1|TRBV29-1|-
TGCAGCGTTGGGGCCGTGCTAGCGGTCTACAATGAGCAGTTCTTC
CSVGAVLAVYNEQFF
>-|TRBJ2-1|TRBV2|-
TGTGCTCTCAAGGGGAGTGATTACAATGAGCAGTTCTTC
CALKGSDYNEQFF
>-|TRBJ2-1|TRBV12-3/TRBV12-4|-
TGTGCCAGCAGTTACTCTTTTCGTTTCAATGAGCAGTTCTTC
CASSYSFRFNEQFF
>TRBD1|TRBJ1-2|TRBV6-5|few
TGTGCCAGCAGTTACACAGGGGGCTATGGCTACACCTTC
CASSYTGGYGYTF
>-|TRBJ1-3|TRBV12-3/TRBV12-4|few
TGTGCCAGCACCTCCGGGACGGAAAACACCATATATTTT
CASTSGTENTIYF
>-|TRBJ1-3|TRBV27|few
TGTGCCAGCAGTTTTGCGGGGAACTCTGGAAACACCATATATTTT
CASSFAGNSGNTIYF
>TRBD2|TRBJ2-7|TRBV5-1|-
TGCGCCAGCAGCTTGGTGGGGACTACCCCCTACGAGCAGTACTTC
CASSLVGTTPYEQYF
>-|TRBJ2-7|TRBV4-3|few
TGCGCCAGCAGCCAAGAGCTAGCCGGCCGCGAGCAGTACTTC
CASSQELAGREQYF
>-|TRBJ1-5|TRBV2|-
TGTGCCAGCAAGGCCGAGGAGCCCCAGCATTTT
CASKAEEPQHF
>TRBD2|TRBJ2-3|TRBV10-2|few
TGCGCCAGCAGTGTCTATAGCGGGAGCAGGGGGACAGATACGCAGTATTTT
CASSVYSGSRGTDTQYF
>-|TRBJ1-5|TRBV12-5|-
TGTGCTAGTGGTTTGGGGGGGCCCCATCAGCCCCAGCATTTT
CASGLGGPHQPQHF
>TRBD2|TRBJ2-1|TRBV11-2|-
TGTGCCAGCAGCTCCACAATGGGTGCGGGGGTACACTACAATGAGCAGTTCTTC
CASSSTMGAGVHYNEQFF
>-|TRBJ2-5|TRBV28|few
TGTGCCAGCAGTTCCCCGGGACGGTCTCAAGAGACCCAGTACTTC
CASSSPGRSQETQYF
>-|TRBJ2-7|TRBV7-2|-
TGTGCCAGCACCATAGAGCACGAGCAGTACTTC
CASTIEHEQYF
>-|TRBJ2-1|TRBV7-2|few
TGTGCCAGCAGCTTCCGTGCGGGGAATGAGCAGTTCTTC
CASSFRAGNEQFF
>TRBD2|TRBJ2-1|TRBV3-1|-
TGTGCCAGCAGCCAACCGGGACTAGCGGGAGGGCCGAGGAATGAGCAGTTCTTC
CASSQPGLAGGPRNEQFF
>TRBD1|TRBJ2-2|TRBV20-1|-
TGCAGTGCTAAGGTCCGCCGGGACAGGGGGCTAAAAAACACCGGGGAGCTGTTTTTT
CSAKVRRDRGLKNTGELFF